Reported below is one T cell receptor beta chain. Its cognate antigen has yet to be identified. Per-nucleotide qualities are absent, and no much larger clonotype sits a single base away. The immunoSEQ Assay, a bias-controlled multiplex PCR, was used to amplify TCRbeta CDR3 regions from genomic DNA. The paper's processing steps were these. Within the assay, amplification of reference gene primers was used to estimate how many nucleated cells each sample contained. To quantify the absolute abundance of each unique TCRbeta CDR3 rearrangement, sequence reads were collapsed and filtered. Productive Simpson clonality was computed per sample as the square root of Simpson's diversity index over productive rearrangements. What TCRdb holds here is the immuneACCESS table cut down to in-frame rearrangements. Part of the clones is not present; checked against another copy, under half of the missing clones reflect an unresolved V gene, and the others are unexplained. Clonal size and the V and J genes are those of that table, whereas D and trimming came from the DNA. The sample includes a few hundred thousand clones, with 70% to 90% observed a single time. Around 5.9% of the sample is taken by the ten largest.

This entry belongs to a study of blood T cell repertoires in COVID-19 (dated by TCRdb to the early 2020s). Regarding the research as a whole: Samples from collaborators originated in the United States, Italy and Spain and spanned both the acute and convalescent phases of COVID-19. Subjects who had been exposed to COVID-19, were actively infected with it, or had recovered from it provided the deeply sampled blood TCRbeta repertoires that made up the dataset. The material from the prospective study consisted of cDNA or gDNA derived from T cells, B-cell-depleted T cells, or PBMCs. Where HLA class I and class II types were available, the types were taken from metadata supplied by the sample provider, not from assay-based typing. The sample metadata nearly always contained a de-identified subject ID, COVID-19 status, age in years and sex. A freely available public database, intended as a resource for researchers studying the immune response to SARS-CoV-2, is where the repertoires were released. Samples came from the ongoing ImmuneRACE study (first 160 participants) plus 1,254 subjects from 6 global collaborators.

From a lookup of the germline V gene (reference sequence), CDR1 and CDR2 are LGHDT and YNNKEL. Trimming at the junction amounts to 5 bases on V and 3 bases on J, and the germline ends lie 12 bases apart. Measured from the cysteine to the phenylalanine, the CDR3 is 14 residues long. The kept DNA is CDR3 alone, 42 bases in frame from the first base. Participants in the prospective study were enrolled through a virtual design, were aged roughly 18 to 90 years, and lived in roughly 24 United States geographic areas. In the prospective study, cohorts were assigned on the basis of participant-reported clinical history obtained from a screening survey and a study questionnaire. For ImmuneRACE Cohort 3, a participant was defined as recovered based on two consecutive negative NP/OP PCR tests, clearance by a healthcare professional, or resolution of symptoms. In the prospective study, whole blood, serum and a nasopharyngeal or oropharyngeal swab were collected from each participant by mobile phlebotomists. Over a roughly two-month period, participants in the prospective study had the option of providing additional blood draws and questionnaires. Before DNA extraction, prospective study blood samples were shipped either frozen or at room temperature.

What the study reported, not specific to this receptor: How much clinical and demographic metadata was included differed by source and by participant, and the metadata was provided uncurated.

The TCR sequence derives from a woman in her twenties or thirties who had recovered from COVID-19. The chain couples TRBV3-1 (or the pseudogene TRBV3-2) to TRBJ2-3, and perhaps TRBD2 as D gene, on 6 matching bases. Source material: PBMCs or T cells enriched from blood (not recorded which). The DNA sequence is TGTGCCAGCAGCACGGCGGGGTTTACAGATACGCAGTATTTT. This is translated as CASSTAGFTDTQYF.